One sample yielded the 16 T cell receptor beta chains listed below, sequenced in a study of somatic mutations in cytotoxic T cells in rheumatoid arthritis. Assay: immunoSEQ multiplex PCR; the TCRdb copy retains only in-frame clones and omits some. The sample lists roughly 32,000 clones, more than 75% occurring once. Specimen: CD8+ T cells sorted from blood. The source is an adult with rheumatoid arthritis.

The J gene is TRBJ1-1, the V gene TRBV5-4; perhaps TRBD1 as D (6 bases). Trimming cost V 0 bases and J 8 bases, with 11 bases left between them. The CDR3 has 13 residues. CDR1 is SGHNT and CDR2 is YYREEE in the germline V gene (reference sequence). The DNA for the CDR3 is TGTGCCAGCAGCTTGGCGAGAGGGGGGGAAGCTTTCTTT. Translated, it gives CASSLARGGEAFF.

This clone was seen just once. The genes are TRBV2 and TRBJ1-2; 11 bases align to TRBD1. Germline trimming cut 10 bases from V and 0 bases from J; bases unmatched to any gene: 10. Germline loops: CDR1 SNHLY, CDR2 FYNNEI. The CDR3 sequence is 16 residues long. CDR3 in DNA: TGTGCCACCACAGGGACAGGGGGTGAAGCTAACTATGGCTACACCTTC. Protein: CATTGTGGEANYGYTF. Drawing the rest from reference TRBV2 and TRBJ1-2, the complete variable domain is EPEVTQTPSHQVTQMGQEVILRCVPISNHLYFYWYRQILGQKVEFLVSFYNNEISEKSEIFDDQFSVERPDGSNFTLKIRSTKLEDSAMYFCATTGTGGEANYGYTFGSGTRLTVV.

This clone was observed a handful of times. The chain uses TRBV7-9 and TRBJ1-6; 8 bases fit TRBD1. This CDR3 contains 12 residues. Trimming took 10 bases from V and 16 from J; bases not matched to a gene: 12. The germline V gene encodes CDR1 SEHNR and CDR2 FQNEAQ (reference sequence). CDR3 nucleotides: TGTGCCATTGGACAGGGCCAGGTTTCTCTCCACTTT. Residues: CAIGQGQVSLHF.

The J gene is TRBJ2-7, the V gene TRBV11-2; 7 bases are shared with TRBD1. The CDR3 loop spans 17 amino acids. Germline CDR1 and CDR2: SGHAT and FQNNGV. V lost 5 bases to trimming and J lost 1 base; unmatched junction nucleotides: 14. CDR3 bases: TGTGCCAGCAGCCCCCGGACAGGCCCCACCTCATCCTACGAGCAGTACTTC. It translates to CASSPRTGPTSSYEQYF.

CDR3 protein: CASSLGTSGPQKYEQYF. The CDR3 bases are TGTGCCAGCAGCCTAGGGACTAGCGGGCCCCAGAAGTACGAGCAGTACTTC. The rearrangement uses TRBV7-9 and TRBJ2-7; 12 nucleotides align to TRBD2. Germline V gene data show CDR1 as SEHNR and CDR2 as FQNEAQ (reference sequence). The junction had 12 bases not matched to a gene; V was cut back by 5 bases and J by 4 bases. This CDR3 is 17 amino acids long.

The chain couples TRBV5-4 to TRBJ1-3; no clear D. The CDR3 contains 12 residues. The V end lost 4 bases, the J end lost 8 bases, and 10 bases lay between the germline ends. Looked up from germline, CDR1 is SGHNT and CDR2 is YYREEE (reference sequence). The CDR3 DNA is TGTGCCAGCAGCCTAGACGGTGACACCATATATTTT. It yields the protein CASSLDGDTIYF.

This clone has just one count. This chain connects TRBV30 to TRBJ2-3, with D uncertain. The germline gives CDR1 GTSNPN, CDR2 SVGIG (reference sequence). The length of the CDR3 is 15 residues. The V and J ends lost 0 bases and 0 bases respectively, with 10 bases between them. This chain's CDR3 is CAWSVLGLSTDTQYF. In DNA, the CDR3 is TGTGCCTGGAGTGTACTTGGGTTGAGCACAGATACGCAGTATTTT.

The chain joins TRBV4-1 to TRBJ1-4; D call uncertain. Germline V gene data show CDR1 as MGHRA and CDR2 as YSYEKL. The V end was cut by 0 bases, the J end by 4 bases, with 15 bases between. The CDR3 spans 17 residues. In DNA, the CDR3 is TGCGCCAGCAGCCAAGATCGGTTCCGGGCCTTTAATGAAAAACTGTTTTTT. This translates into CASSQDRFRAFNEKLFF.

This chain connects TRBV6-1 to TRBJ2-4, with D perhaps matching TRBD1 (5 bases). Trimming pared 3 bases from V and 3 bases from J, leaving 15 bases between. The CDR3 has 16 amino acids. CDR1 MNHNS and CDR2 SASEGT come from the germline V gene. Written as DNA, the CDR3 is TGTGCCAGCAGTGACACCCAGGGCTTAGGCAAAAACATTCAGTACTTC. It codes for CASSDTQGLGKNIQYF.

As concerns this clone: The same CDR3 arises from other DNA sequences in this sample as well. The chain links TRBV19 to TRBJ1-1, with 8 bases that match TRBD1. The V segment lost 1 base and the J segment 4 bases; nucleotides outside the gene matches: 2. Germline V gene data show CDR1 as LNHDA and CDR2 as SQIVND (reference sequence). CDR3 length equals 14 residues. The CDR3 region has the DNA TGTGCCAGTAGTATAGGTGGACAGGGCACTGAAGCTTTCTTT. Its translation: CASSIGGQGTEAFF.

The chain recombines TRBV9 with TRBJ1-2; possible D gene TRBD1, 5 bases. The CDR3 length is 14 residues. Germline CDR1 SGDLS, CDR2 YYNGEE. Trimming removed 4 bases at V and 5 bases at J, with 15 bases between. The chain's CDR3 is CASSPSGTGYGYTF. The CDR3, as DNA: TGTGCCAGCAGCCCATCCGGGACGGGTTATGGCTACACCTTC. Full variable domain (rest looked up from reference TRBV9 and TRBJ1-2): DSGVTQTPKHLITATGQRVTLRCSPRSGDLSVYWYQQSLDQGLQFLIQYYNGEERAKGNILERFSAQQFPDLHSELNLSSLELGDSALYFCASSPSGTGYGYTFGSGTRLTVV.

Here the CDR3 DNA reads TGTGCCAGCAGTGGGTGGGCCGAGACTAGTGACACCGGGGAGCTGTTTTTT. It specifies CASSGWAETSDTGELFF. The gene calls are TRBV11-3 and TRBJ2-2; tentatively, D is TRBD2 (6 bases). Germline loops: CDR1 SGHNT, CDR2 YENEEA. The length of the CDR3 is 17 residues. V was clipped by 6 bases and J by 3 bases, with 20 bases between them.

This clone was counted a single time. The V and J genes are TRBV5-1 and TRBJ2-5; TRBD2 is a possible D gene (6 bases). V lost 5 bases to trimming and J lost 10 bases, with 15 bases between them. The CDR3 consists of 12 residues. The germline gives CDR1 SGHRS, CDR2 YFSETQ. The DNA for the CDR3 is TGCGCCAGCAGTTTCGGAGGGGAGGTCCAGTACTTC. Translation gives CASSFGGEVQYF.

The CDR3 nucleotides are TGTGCCAGCAGTTACCGACAGGGGGCCGGCTACACCTTC. It specifies CASSYRQGAGYTF. The genes are TRBV6-5 and TRBJ1-2, with TRBD1 matching over 10 bases. CDR1 is MNHEY, CDR2 SVGAGI, per germline. The V and J ends lost 2 bases and 8 bases, in that order; junction bases with no gene match: 2. This CDR3 has 13 amino acids.

The V call is TRBV19, the J call TRBJ2-7; tentative D call: TRBD1 (5 bases). The CDR3 sequence is 13 residues long. The V and J ends lost 3 bases and 5 bases respectively, with 11 bases between them. Germline V gene sequence: CDR1 LNHDA, CDR2 SQIVND (reference sequence). This CDR3 is CASSMWGRDEQYF. DNA of the CDR3: TGTGCCAGTAGTATGTGGGGCAGGGACGAGCAGTACTTC. Using reference TRBV19 and TRBJ2-7 for the parts outside the CDR3, the full variable domain is DGGITQSPKYLFRKEGQNVTLSCEQNLNHDAMYWYRQDPGQGLRLIYYSQIVNDFQKGDIAEGYSVSREKKESFPLTVTSAQKNPTAFYLCASSMWGRDEQYFGPGTRLTVT.

The chain uses TRBV27 and TRBJ1-4; 7 bases align to TRBD1. V dropped 5 bases and J dropped 8; count of bases not matched to a gene: 14. CDR3 length equals 16 residues. Germline CDR1 is MNHEY and CDR2 is SMNVEV (reference sequence). Here the CDR3 DNA reads TGTGCCAGCAGTCCACGCGGACGACAGGGTAGCGAAAAACTGTTTTTT. It translates to CASSPRGRQGSEKLFF.